This T cell receptor (beta chain) was retrieved from a study of shared clonotypes between healthy human individuals. Study conclusions and caveats: Clonotypes shared by all four sorted-subset donors had higher generation probabilities than non-shared clonotypes.

Donors, healthy HIV-negative adults, lacked recent acute infections or vaccinations. Measured with immunoSEQ multiplex PCR; TCRdb has only the in-frame clones, and not every one. The data show about a million clones, roughly 77% seen once. The CDR3 consists of 15 residues. V was trimmed by 4 bases and J by 0 bases, leaving 11 bases between them. Germline V gene sequence: CDR1 SGHDT, CDR2 YYEEEE. Concerning this clone itself: Antigen unknown.

The TCR originated in a man aged 18 to 29 in good health. Some clones in this sample may be carry-over from other donors' samples. The sample taken for sequencing was memory CD4+ T cells from PBMCs. Subset described: CD45RA-negative fraction. The chain combines TRBV5-6 with TRBJ2-1; perhaps TRBD2 as D (6 bases). The CDR3 protein is CASSRGASSYNEQFF. The CDR3 DNA follows: TGTGCCAGCAGCCGCGGGGCGAGCTCCTACAATGAGCAGTTCTTC.